What follows is one T cell receptor beta chain and its context. Its cognate antigen is unknown. After isolation, RNA underwent reverse transcription to generate cDNA as the sequencing template. Assay used: immunoSEQ multiplex PCR; TCRdb lists only in-frame clones, some missing. The sample contains more than 100,000 clones, 53% of which appear only once. V dropped 3 bases and J dropped 1 base, with 9 bases sitting between them. The germline V gene has CDR1 SEHNR and CDR2 FQNEAQ (reference sequence). The CDR3 has 14 amino acids. These data come from a study of CD8+ T cells in alopecia areata. The overall study: Among treated patients, oral tofacitinib was administered at 5 to 10 mg twice daily.

Overall study findings and caveats: Mice gave a clearer picture of TCR sharing than patients did, possibly for HLA-related reasons.

The sample's treatment: oral pan-JAK inhibitor, 5-10 mg twice daily. Alopecia areata patients had lesional scalp punch biopsies and peripheral blood taken from them. The origin of this receptor is a human donor with alopecia areata. The rearrangement uses TRBV7-9 and TRBJ2-5, with a tentative D call TRBD2 (5 bases). The material sequenced was CD4+ T cells sorted from blood, taken at week 4, from a patient treated with tofacitinib. The CDR3 spells CASSLDWVQETQYF. CDR3 bases: TGTGCCAGCAGCTTGGACTGGGTCCAAGAGACCCAGTACTTC.